A selection of T cell receptor beta chains follows, all from one sample in a study of blood T cell repertoires in COVID-19. Measured with immunoSEQ multiplex PCR; TCRdb has only the in-frame clones, and not every one. The sample lists tens of thousands of clones; around 87% were seen once. The sample comprised peripheral blood. These receptor sequences come from a woman aged 80 or over with COVID-19, enrolled during active disease. The CDR3 runs from the conserved cysteine through the conserved F or W. Fields, in order: clone size, V gene, D gene, J gene, CDR3 DNA, CDR3 protein. The D gene is left open where the match is weak. Clone size, where shown, is once, few, many, or a class for clones that have expanded.

>NA|TRBV29-1|TRBD1|TRBJ2-7
TGCAGCGTTGTTTGGTTGGGCAGGGGGTCCTCCTACGAGCAGTACTTC
CSVVWLGRGSSYEQYF
>NA|TRBV6-5|TRBD1|TRBJ1-6
TGTGCCATCGCGACAGGGGACCTCAATTCACCCCTCCACTTT
CAIATGDLNSPLHF
>NA|TRBV10-2|NA|TRBJ2-7
TGCGCCAGCAGTGCAGCCTACGAGCAGTACTTC
CASSAAYEQYF
>NA|TRBV12-3/TRBV12-4|NA|TRBJ1-6
TGTGCCAGCAGTTTGGACACTAATTCACCCCTCCACTTT
CASSLDTNSPLHF
>NA|TRBV6-5|TRBD1|TRBJ1-1
TGTGCCAGCAGGAGGGACAGTACTAACACTGAAGCTTTCTTT
CASRRDSTNTEAFF
>NA|TRBV7-3|TRBD2|TRBJ2-2
TGTGCCAGCAGCTTATTGGCTGGCGGGGGTGTAACCGGGGAGCTGTTTTTT
CASSLLAGGGVTGELFF
>NA|TRBV4-2|TRBD1|TRBJ1-5
TGTGCCAGCAGCCCGGGGACAGTAGGGAATATCCGCAATCAGCCCCAGCATTTT
CASSPGTVGNIRNQPQHF
>NA|TRBV6-4|NA|TRBJ2-3
TGTGCCAGCAGCAACGTGGGGCATACGCAGTATTTT
CASSNVGHTQYF
>NA|TRBV11-2|NA|TRBJ2-1
TGTGCCAGCAGCTTAGATCAAGGGGCGGGGCGGAGCTCCTACAATGAGCAGTTCTTC
CASSLDQGAGRSSYNEQFF
>NA|TRBV11-1|TRBD2|TRBJ2-5
TGTGCCAGCAGCTTACATAGCGGGGGGGCCCAAGAGACCCAGTACTTC
CASSLHSGGAQETQYF
>NA|TRBV7-9|NA|TRBJ2-3
TGTGCCAGCAGCTTAGAGGGGAGCACAGATACGCAGTATTTT
CASSLEGSTDTQYF
>NA|TRBV7-6|TRBD1|TRBJ2-2
TGTGCCAGCAGCGACAGGGGGGCCGGGGAGCTGTTTTTT
CASSDRGAGELFF
>NA|TRBV2|TRBD1|TRBJ1-6
TGTGCCAGCAGGATCTATACAGGGGACTCACCCCTCCACTTT
CASRIYTGDSPLHF
>NA|TRBV30|TRBD2|TRBJ2-3
TGTGCCTGGAGTAAACTTAATAGCGGGGTAACAGATACGCAGTATTTT
CAWSKLNSGVTDTQYF
>NA|TRBV6-5|TRBD1|TRBJ2-7
TGTGCCAGCAGTTACTCCGGACAGGGGGCGTCCGAGCAGTACTTC
CASSYSGQGASEQYF
>NA|TRBV5-1|NA|TRBJ2-1
TGCGCCAGCAGCCCCCAAGGGGGGGAGCAGTACAATGAGCAGTTCTTC
CASSPQGGEQYNEQFF
>NA|TRBV19|TRBD1|TRBJ1-2
TGTGCCAGTACCCAACAGGGGGGCTATGGCTACACCTTC
CASTQQGGYGYTF
>NA|TRBV9|NA|TRBJ2-1
TGTGCCAGCAGCGAACAACCCGGGGGCTCCTACAATGAGCAGTTCTTC
CASSEQPGGSYNEQFF
>NA|TRBV2|TRBD1|TRBJ2-7
TGTGCCAGCAGTGAGCAGGGACAGGGTAACTACGAGCAGTACTTC
CASSEQGQGNYEQYF
>few|TRBV11-1|TRBD2|TRBJ2-7
TGTGCCAGCAGCTTCATAGCGGGGGGGCTCTCCTACGAGCAGTACTTC
CASSFIAGGLSYEQYF
>NA|TRBV18|TRBD1|TRBJ2-7
TGTGCCAGCTCACGGGACAGAGCCTACGAGCAGTACTTC
CASSRDRAYEQYF
>NA|TRBV25-1|NA|TRBJ2-2
TGTGCCAGCAGTGAATTCCCCAGGGATGAGACCGGGGAGCTGTTTTTT
CASSEFPRDETGELFF
>NA|TRBV28|NA|TRBJ1-3
TGTGCCAGCAGTTTGGTTGGGGCAACTGGAAACACCATATATTTT
CASSLVGATGNTIYF
>NA|TRBV2|TRBD1|TRBJ1-5
TGTGCCAGCAGTAGGACAGGCTCCAATCAGCCCCAGCATTTT
CASSRTGSNQPQHF
>NA|TRBV10-3|TRBD1|TRBJ2-5
TGTGCCATCAGTCCAGGGGGTCCCCAAGAGACCCAGTACTTC
CAISPGGPQETQYF
>NA|TRBV18|TRBD1|TRBJ1-1
TGTGCCAGCTCACAGCCCGGACAGGGCTCGACTGAAGCTTTCTTT
CASSQPGQGSTEAFF
>once|TRBV5-4|NA|TRBJ1-6
TGTGCCAGCAGCCGAGCCTCCTATAATTCACCCCTCCACTTT
CASSRASYNSPLHF
>NA|TRBV19|TRBD2|TRBJ2-3
TGTGCCAGTAGTATGCCCCGCGGGGGAGGGACAGATACGCAGTATTTT
CASSMPRGGGTDTQYF
>NA|TRBV18|NA|TRBJ2-7
TGTGCCAGCTCCACGGGGAGCTCCTACGAGCAGTACTTC
CASSTGSSYEQYF
>NA|TRBV5-4|TRBD2|TRBJ2-1
TGTGCCAGCAGCGGTAGCGGGGGCTCCTATGAGCAGTTCTTC
CASSGSGGSYEQFF
>NA|TRBV19|NA|TRBJ1-3
TGTGCCAGTAGTATGGGTTTTGGGCGAAACACCATATATTTT
CASSMGFGRNTIYF
>NA|TRBV7-8|TRBD2|TRBJ2-5
TGTGCCAGCAGCTACACCGGGACTAGCGGGCGAGAGACCCAGTACTTC
CASSYTGTSGRETQYF
>NA|TRBV3-1/TRBV3-2|NA|TRBJ1-2
TGTGCCAGCAGCCAGGACAGCTATGGCTACACCTTC
CASSQDSYGYTF
>NA|TRBV5-6|TRBD1|TRBJ1-2
TGTGCCAGCAGCTTGGAGGGGGCGAGTGGCTACACCTTC
CASSLEGASGYTF
>NA|TRBV6-5|TRBD1|TRBJ1-5
TGTGCCAGCCGCGGCAGGGGGCTGATGCAGCCCCAGCATTTT
CASRGRGLMQPQHF
>NA|TRBV10-3|TRBD1|TRBJ1-2
TGTGCCATCAATACAGGGGGCTATGGCTACACCTTC
CAINTGGYGYTF
>NA|TRBV11-2|NA|TRBJ2-2
TGTGCCAGCAGTCCTGGCAGGAACACCGGGGAGCTGTTTTTT
CASSPGRNTGELFF
>few|TRBV19|NA|TRBJ2-7
TGTGCCAGTAAAAGGGGGGGCGGAAACTCCTACGAGCAGTACTTC
CASKRGGGNSYEQYF
>NA|TRBV27|NA|TRBJ2-2
TGTGCCAGCAGTTTGTCCGGGACTCTAAACACCGGGGAGCTGTTTTTT
CASSLSGTLNTGELFF
>once|TRBV3-1/TRBV3-2|TRBD1|TRBJ2-7
TGTGCCAGCAGCCAAGAAAGGGGGCAAGGGCAGTACTTC
CASSQERGQGQYF
>NA|TRBV11-2|TRBD2|TRBJ2-1
TGTGCCAGCAGCCCGCGAACCGGGACTAGCGGGGGGCATCGCAAGTTCTTC
CASSPRTGTSGGHRKFF
>NA|TRBV28|NA|TRBJ1-4
TGTGCCAGCAGTACCTACTTTGCAACTAATGAAAAACTGTTTTTT
CASSTYFATNEKLFF
>once|TRBV5-6|NA|TRBJ1-1
TGTGCCAGCAGCCGGGGGACTGAAGCTTTCTTT
CASSRGTEAFF
>once|TRBV3-1/TRBV3-2|NA|TRBJ2-5
TGTGCCAGCAGTTCGCGGGAGACCCAGTACTTC
CASSSRETQYF
>NA|TRBV5-1|TRBD1|TRBJ1-2
TGCGCCAGCAGCCCGACAGGGAACTATGGCTACACCTTC
CASSPTGNYGYTF
>NA|TRBV7-9|NA|TRBJ1-3
TGTGCCAGCAGCTTAGGACAGTTACTCATACACTCTGGAAACACCATATATTTT
CASSLGQLLIHSGNTIYF
>NA|TRBV6-5|TRBD1|TRBJ2-1
TGTGCCAGCACTACGGGGGCAGGGGGCTCGAATGAGCAGTTCTTC
CASTTGAGGSNEQFF